The clone carrying this T cell receptor beta chain occurred a few times. Its antigen is not known. This CDR3 spans 14 amino acids. Looked up from germline, CDR1 is LNHDA and CDR2 is SQIVND (reference sequence). Trimming left V 6 bases short and J 2 bases short, with 13 bases between. The source of the sample is a study of cytomegalovirus exposure and HLA in healthy donors. Study results and caveats: Earlier results showed most TCR beta V segments being productive about 87% or about 30% of the time. Later analysis placed DRB1 highest and HLA-C lowest in TCR association rates, which differed by HLA locus.

The PCR made use of 60 Vbeta and 13 Jbeta primers. Clones were sequenced by immunoSEQ multiplex PCR, and TCRdb holds only the in-frame ones, with some missing. The sample contains about 120,000 clones, 63% of which appear only once. The sequence was collected from a man aged 35 to 55 in good health and CMV-seropositive. The sample comprised PBMCs. This chain uses TRBV19 with TRBJ2-5, with D possibly matching TRBD1 (6 bases). The chain's CDR3 is CASSLVGQQETQYF. The CDR3 DNA sequence: TGTGCCAGTAGCCTTGTCGGACAGCAAGAGACCCAGTACTTC.